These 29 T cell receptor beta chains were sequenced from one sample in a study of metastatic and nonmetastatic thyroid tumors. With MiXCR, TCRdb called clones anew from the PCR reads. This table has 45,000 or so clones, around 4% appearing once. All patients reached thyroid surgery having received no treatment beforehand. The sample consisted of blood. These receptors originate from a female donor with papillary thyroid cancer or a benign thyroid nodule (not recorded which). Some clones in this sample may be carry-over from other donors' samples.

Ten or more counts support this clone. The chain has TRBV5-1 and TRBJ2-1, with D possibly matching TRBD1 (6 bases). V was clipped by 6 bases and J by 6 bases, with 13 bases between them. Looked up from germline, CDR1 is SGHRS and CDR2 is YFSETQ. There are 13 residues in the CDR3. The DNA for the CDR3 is TGCGCCAGCACCCCGGTAGGGGGCAATGAGCAGTTCTTC. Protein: CASTPVGGNEQFF.

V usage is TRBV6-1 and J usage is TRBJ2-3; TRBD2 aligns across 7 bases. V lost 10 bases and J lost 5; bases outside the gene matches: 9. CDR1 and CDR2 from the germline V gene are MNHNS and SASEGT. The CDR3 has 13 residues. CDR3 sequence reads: CATVGGGVDTQYF. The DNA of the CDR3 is TGTGCCACTGTGGGGGGAGGGGTAGATACGCAGTATTTT.

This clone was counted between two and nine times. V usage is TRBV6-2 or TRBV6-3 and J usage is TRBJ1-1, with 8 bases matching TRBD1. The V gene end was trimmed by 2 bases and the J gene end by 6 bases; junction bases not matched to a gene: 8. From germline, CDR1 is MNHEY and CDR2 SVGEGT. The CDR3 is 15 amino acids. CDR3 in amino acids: CASSYPGGAYSEAFF. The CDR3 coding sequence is TGTGCCAGCAGTTACCCAGGGGGCGCTTATTCTGAAGCTTTCTTT.

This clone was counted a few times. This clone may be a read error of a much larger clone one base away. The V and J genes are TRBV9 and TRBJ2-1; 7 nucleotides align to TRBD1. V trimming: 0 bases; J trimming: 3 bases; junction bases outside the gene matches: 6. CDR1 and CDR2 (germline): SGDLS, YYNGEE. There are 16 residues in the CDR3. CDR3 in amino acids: CASSVDLTGFYNEQFF. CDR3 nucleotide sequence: TGTGCCAGCAGCGTAGACCTGACAGGGTTCTACAATGAGCAGTTCTTC.

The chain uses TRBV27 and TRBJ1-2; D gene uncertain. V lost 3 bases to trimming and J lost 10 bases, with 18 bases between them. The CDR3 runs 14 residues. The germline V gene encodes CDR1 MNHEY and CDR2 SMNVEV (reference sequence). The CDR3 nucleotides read TGTGCCAGCAGTTTTAACGGGCCTAGTTTGGACTACACCTTC. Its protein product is CASSFNGPSLDYTF.

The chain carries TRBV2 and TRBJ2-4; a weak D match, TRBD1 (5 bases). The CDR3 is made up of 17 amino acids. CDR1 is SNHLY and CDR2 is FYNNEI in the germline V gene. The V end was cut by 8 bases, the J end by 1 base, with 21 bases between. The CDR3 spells CASYNLQGPLAKNIQYF. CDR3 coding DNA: TGTGCCAGCTACAACCTTCAGGGCCCGTTGGCCAAAAACATTCAGTACTTC.

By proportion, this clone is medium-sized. DNA of the CDR3: TGTGCCAGCAACCCAGGGCCTAGCAATCAGCCCCAGCATTTT. It specifies CASNPGPSNQPQHF. The V gene is TRBV27, the J gene TRBJ1-5, with a tentative D call TRBD1 (5 bases). CDR1 and CDR2 (germline): MNHEY, SMNVEV (reference sequence). Trimming pared 7 bases from V and 0 bases from J, leaving 10 bases between. This CDR3 contains 14 residues.

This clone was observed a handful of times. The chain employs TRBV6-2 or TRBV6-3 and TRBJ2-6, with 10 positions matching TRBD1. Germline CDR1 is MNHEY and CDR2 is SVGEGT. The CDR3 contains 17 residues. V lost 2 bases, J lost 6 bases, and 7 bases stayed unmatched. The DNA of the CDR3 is TGTGCCAGCAGTTACGGGACAGGGGTTCCCGTGGCCAACGTCCTGACTTTC. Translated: CASSYGTGVPVANVLTF.

This chain's CDR3 is CASSTIDRVANEQFF. DNA for the CDR3: TGTGCCAGCAGCACCATCGACAGGGTGGCCAATGAGCAGTTCTTC. The rearrangement links TRBV7-8 to TRBJ2-1; TRBD1 aligns across 7 bases. CDR1 is SGHVS and CDR2 is FQNEAQ in the germline V gene. Trimming removed 5 bases from V and 6 bases from J; junction bases left unmatched: 10. CDR3 length: 15 amino acids.

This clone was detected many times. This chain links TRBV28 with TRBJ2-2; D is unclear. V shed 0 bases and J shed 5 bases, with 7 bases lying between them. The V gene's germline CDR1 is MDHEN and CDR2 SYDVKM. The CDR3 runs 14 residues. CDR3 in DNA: TGTGCCAGCAGTTTATGGTCTGGAACCGGGGAGCTGTTTTTT. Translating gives CASSLWSGTGELFF.

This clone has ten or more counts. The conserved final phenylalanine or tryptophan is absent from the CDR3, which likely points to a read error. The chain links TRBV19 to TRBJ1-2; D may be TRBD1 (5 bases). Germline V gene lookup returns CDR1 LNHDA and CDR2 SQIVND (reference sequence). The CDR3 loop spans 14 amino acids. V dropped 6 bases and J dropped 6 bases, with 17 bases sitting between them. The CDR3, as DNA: TGTGCCAGTAGAAATCCTCCGGGACTCGATGGCTACACCCTC. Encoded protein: CASRNPPGLDGYTL.

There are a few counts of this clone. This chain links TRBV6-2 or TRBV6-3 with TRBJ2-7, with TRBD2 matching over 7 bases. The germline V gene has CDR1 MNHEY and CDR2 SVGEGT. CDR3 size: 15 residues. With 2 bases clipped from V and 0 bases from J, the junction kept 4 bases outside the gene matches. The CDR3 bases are TGTGCCAGCAGTTACACACTAGCGAACTCCTACGAGCAGTACTTC. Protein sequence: CASSYTLANSYEQYF.

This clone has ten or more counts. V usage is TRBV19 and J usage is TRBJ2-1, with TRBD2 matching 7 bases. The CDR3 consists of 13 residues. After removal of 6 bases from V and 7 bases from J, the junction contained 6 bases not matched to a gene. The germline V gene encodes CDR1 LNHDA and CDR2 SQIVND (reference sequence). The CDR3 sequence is CASRSAGVNEQFF. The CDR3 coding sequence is TGTGCCAGTAGGAGTGCGGGAGTGAATGAGCAGTTCTTC.

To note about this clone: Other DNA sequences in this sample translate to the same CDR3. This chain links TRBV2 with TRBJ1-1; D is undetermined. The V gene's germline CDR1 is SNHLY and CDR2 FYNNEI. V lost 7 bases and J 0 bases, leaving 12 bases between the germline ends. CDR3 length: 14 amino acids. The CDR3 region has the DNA TGTGCCAGCAAGACTGGTACAGTGAACACTGAAGCTTTCTTT. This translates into CASKTGTVNTEAFF.

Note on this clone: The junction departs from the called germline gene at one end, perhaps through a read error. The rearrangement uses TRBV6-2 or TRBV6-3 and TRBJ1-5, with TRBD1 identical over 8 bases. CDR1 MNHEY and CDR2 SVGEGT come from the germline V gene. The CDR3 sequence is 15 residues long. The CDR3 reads CASSTQGENNQPHHF. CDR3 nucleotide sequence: TGTGCCAGCAGTACACAGGGGGAGAACAACCAGCCCCATCATTTT.

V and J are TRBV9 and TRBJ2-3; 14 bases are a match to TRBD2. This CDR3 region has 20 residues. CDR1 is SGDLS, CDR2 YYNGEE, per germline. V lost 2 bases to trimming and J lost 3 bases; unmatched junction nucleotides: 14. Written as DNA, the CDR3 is TGTGCCAGCAGCGTGGAGACTAGCGGGGGGGCCAGGGAGGGAACAGATACGCAGTATTTT. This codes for CASSVETSGGAREGTDTQYF.

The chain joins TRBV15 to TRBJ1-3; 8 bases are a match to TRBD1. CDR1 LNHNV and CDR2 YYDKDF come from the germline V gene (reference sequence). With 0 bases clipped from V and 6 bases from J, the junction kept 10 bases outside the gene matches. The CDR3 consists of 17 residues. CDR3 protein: CATSRELDRGSLNTIYF. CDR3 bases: TGTGCCACCAGCAGAGAACTAGACAGGGGCTCTTTAAACACCATATATTTT. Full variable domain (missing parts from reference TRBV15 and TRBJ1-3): DAMVIQNPRYQVTQFGKPVTLSCSQTLNHNVMYWYQQKSSQAPKLLFHYYDKDFNNEADTPDNFQSRRPNTSFCFLDIRSPGLGDTAMYLCATSRELDRGSLNTIYFGEGSWLTVV.

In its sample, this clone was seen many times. CDR3 nucleotide sequence: TGTGCCTGGAGCGACCGGGGGCCGGAAAAACTGTTTTTT. Amino acids: CAWSDRGPEKLFF. This chain joins TRBV30 and TRBJ1-4; possible D gene TRBD1, 6 bases. Germline values: CDR1 GTSNPN, CDR2 SVGIG (reference sequence). CDR3 length: 13 amino acids. V was clipped by 3 bases and J by 8 bases, with 13 bases between them.

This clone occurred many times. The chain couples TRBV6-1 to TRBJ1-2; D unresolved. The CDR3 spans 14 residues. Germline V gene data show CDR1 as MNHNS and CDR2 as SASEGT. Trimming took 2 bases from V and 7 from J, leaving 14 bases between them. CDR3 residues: CASSEQNRAGGYTF. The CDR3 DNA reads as TGTGCCAGCAGTGAACAAAATAGGGCTGGTGGCTACACCTTC.

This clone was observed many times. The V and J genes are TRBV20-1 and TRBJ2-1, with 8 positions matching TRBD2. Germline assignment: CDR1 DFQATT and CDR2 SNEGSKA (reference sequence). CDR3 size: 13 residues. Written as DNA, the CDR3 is TGCAGGGGGGCAACGGGAGGGTTGGATGAGCAGTTCTTC. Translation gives CRGATGGLDEQFF.

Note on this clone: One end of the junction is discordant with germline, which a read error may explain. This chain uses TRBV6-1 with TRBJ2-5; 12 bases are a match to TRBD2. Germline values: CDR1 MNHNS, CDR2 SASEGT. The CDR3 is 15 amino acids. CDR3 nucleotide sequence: TGTGCCAGCAGTCTTCTAGCGGGGGGGCAAGATACCCAGTACTTC. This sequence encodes CASSLLAGGQDTQYF.

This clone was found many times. CDR3 DNA sequence: TGTGCCAGCACGCAAAATGAAAAACTGTTTTTT. Residues: CASTQNEKLFF. This chain connects TRBV19 to TRBJ1-4; D remains ambiguous. CDR1 and CDR2 from the germline V gene are LNHDA and SQIVND (reference sequence). Trimming cost V 9 bases and J 5 bases, with 7 bases left between them. The CDR3 extends over 11 amino acids. The whole variable domain, remainder taken from reference TRBV19 and TRBJ1-4, is DGGITQSPKYLFRKEGQNVTLSCEQNLNHDAMYWYRQDPGQGLRLIYYSQIVNDFQKGDIAEGYSVSREKKESFPLTVTSAQKNPTAFYLCASTQNEKLFFGSGTQLSVL.

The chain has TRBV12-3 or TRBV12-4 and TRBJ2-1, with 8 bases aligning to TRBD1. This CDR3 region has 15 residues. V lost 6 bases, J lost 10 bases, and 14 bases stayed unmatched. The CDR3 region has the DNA TGTGCCAGCAGCTCGGGACAGGCCGGGGAGAAGGAGCAGTTCTTC. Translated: CASSSGQAGEKEQFF.

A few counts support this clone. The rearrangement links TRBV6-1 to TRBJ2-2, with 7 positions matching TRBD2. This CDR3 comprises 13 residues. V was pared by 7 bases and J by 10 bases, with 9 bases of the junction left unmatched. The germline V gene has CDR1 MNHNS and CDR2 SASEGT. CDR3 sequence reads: CASKGGFTLELFF. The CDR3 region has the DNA TGTGCCAGCAAGGGAGGGTTTACCTTGGAGCTGTTTTTT.

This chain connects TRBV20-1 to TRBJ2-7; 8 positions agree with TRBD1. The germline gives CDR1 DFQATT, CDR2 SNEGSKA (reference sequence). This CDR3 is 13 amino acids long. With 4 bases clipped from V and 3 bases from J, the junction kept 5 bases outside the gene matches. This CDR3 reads CSAIPDRGYEQYF. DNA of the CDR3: TGCAGTGCTATCCCCGACAGGGGCTACGAGCAGTACTTC.

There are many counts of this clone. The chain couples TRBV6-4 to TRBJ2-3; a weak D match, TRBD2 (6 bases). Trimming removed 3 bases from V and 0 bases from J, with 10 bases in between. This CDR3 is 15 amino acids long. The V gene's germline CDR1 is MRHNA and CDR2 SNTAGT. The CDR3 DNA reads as TGTGCCAGCAGTGAAGTAGCGGCGAGCACAGATACGCAGTATTTT. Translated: CASSEVAASTDTQYF.

In DNA form, the CDR3 reads TGTGCCAGCAGGAGGACTAGCGGCTCCTACAATGAGCAGTTCTTC. Translation gives CASRRTSGSYNEQFF. The gene calls are TRBV28 and TRBJ2-1; 10 bases agree with TRBD2. Germline V gene sequence: CDR1 MDHEN, CDR2 SYDVKM. V shed 6 bases, J shed 0 bases, and the junction held 2 bases outside the gene matches. This CDR3 is 15 amino acids long.

Here the CDR3 reads CATSDPQGGMSYNEQFF. The CDR3 DNA is TGTGCCACCAGTGACCCACAAGGTGGCATGTCCTACAATGAGCAGTTCTTC. This rearrangement joins TRBV24-1 to TRBJ2-1, with D uncertain. Between the trimmed V and J ends, which lost 4 bases and 1 base, there was a span of 16 bases. Germline CDR1 is KGHDR and CDR2 is SFDVKD. The CDR3 is 17 amino acids.

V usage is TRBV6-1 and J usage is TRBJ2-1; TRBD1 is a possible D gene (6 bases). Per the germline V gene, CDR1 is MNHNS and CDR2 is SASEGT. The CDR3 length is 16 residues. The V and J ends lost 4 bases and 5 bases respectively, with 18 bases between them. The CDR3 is CASSGGAGESNNEQFF. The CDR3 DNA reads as TGTGCCAGCAGTGGGGGAGCAGGGGAGTCAAACAATGAGCAGTTCTTC.